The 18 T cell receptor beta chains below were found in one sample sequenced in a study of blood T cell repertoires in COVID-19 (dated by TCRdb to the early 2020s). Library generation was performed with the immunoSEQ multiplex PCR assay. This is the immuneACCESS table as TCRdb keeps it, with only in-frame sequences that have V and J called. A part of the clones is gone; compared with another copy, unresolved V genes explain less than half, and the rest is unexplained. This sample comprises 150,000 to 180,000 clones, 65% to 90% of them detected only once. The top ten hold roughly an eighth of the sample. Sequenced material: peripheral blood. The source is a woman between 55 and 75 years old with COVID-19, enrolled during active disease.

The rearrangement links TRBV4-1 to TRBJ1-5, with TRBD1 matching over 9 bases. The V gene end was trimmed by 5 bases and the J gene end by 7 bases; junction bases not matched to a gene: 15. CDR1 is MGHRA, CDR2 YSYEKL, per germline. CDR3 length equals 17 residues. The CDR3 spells CASSKSGTGSPEQPQHF. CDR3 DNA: TGCGCCAGCAGCAAGTCCGGGACAGGGTCCCCGGAACAGCCCCAGCATTTT.

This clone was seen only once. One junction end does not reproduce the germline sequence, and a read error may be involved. The chain's CDR3 is CARSRLGGGPNEQFF. CDR3 nucleotide sequence: TGCGCCCGCAGCCGTCTTGGGGGGGGCCCCAATGAGCAGTTCTTC. V is TRBV4-1 and J is TRBJ2-1; a weak D match, TRBD2 (7 bases). The CDR3 runs 15 residues. Germline CDR1 is MGHRA and CDR2 is YSYEKL.

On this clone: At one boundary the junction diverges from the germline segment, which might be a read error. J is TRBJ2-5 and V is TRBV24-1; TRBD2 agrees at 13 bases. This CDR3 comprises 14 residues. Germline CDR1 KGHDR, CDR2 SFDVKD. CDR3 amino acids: CATSDGLAGARRHF. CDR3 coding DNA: TGTGCCACCAGTGACGGACTAGCGGGGGCCCGCCGTCACTTC.

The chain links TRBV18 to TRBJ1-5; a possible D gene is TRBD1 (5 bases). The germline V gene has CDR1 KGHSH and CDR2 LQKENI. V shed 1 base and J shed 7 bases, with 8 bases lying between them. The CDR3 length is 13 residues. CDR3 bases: TGTGCCAGCTCACCACGGGGGGAACAGCCCCAGCATTTT. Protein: CASSPRGEQPQHF.

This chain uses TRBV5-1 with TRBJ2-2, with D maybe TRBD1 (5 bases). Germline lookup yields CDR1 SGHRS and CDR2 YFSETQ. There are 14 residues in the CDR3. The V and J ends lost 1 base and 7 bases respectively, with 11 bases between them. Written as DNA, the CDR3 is TGCGCCAGCAGCTTGACAGGAAATATCGGGGAGCTGTTTTTT. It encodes CASSLTGNIGELFF.

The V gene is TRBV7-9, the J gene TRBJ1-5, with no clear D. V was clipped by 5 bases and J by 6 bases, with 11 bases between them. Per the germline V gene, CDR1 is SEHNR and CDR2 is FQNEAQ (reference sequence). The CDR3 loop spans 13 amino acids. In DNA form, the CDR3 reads TGTGCCAGCAGCCAAGCGCAGTTTCAGCCCCAGCATTTT. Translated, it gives CASSQAQFQPQHF.

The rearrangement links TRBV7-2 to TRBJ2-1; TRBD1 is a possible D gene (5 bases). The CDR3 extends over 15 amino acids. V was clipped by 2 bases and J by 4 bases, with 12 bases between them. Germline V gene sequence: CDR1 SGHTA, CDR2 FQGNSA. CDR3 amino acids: CASSLRGDRYNEQFF. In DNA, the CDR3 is TGTGCCAGCAGCTTAAGGGGCGACAGATACAATGAGCAGTTCTTC.

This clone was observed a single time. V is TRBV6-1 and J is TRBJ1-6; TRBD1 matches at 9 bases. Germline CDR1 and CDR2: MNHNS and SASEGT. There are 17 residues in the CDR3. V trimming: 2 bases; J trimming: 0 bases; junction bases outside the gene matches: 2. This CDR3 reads CASSERTGDSYNSPLHF. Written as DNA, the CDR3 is TGTGCCAGCAGTGAAAGGACAGGGGACTCCTATAATTCACCCCTCCACTTT.

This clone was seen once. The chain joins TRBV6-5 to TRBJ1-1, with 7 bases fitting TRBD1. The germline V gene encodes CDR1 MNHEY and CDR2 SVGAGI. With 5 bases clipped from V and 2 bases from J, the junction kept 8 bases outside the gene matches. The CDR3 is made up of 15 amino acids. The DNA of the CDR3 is TGTGCCAGCAGTCTTCGACAGGGAACTAACACTGAAGCTTTCTTT. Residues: CASSLRQGTNTEAFF.

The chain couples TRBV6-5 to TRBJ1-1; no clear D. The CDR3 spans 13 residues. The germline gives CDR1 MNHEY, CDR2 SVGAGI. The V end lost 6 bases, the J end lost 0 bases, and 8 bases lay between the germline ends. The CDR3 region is CASRTPLNTEAFF. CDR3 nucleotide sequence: TGTGCCAGCAGAACACCTTTGAACACTGAAGCTTTCTTT.

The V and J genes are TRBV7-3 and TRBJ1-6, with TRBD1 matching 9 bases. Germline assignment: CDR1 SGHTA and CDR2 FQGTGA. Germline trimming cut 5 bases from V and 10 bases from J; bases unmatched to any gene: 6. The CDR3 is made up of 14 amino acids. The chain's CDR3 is CASSQGQGTSPLHF. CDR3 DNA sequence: TGTGCCAGCAGCCAAGGACAGGGGACCTCACCCCTCCACTTT.

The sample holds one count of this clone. Here the CDR3 DNA reads TGTGCCAGCAGCCGGACTAGCGGGTACAATGAGCAGTTCTTC. Translation: CASSRTSGYNEQFF. This sequence joins TRBV9 and TRBJ2-1; 11 positions match TRBD2. Losses at the gene ends were 4 bases for V and 4 bases for J; bases not matched to a gene: 1. Germline lookup yields CDR1 SGDLS and CDR2 YYNGEE. The CDR3 has 14 amino acids.

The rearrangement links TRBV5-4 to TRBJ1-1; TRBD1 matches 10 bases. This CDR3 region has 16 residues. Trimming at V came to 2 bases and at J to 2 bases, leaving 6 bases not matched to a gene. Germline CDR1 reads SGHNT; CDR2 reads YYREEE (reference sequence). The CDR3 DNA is TGTGCCAGCAGCTTACCGACAGGGGGCCGCAACACTGAAGCTTTCTTT. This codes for CASSLPTGGRNTEAFF.

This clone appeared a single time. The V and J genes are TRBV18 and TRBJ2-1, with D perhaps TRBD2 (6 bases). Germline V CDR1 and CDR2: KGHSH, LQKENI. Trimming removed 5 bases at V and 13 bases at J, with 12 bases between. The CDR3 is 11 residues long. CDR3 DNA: TGTGCCAGCTCATTCCTGGACTATCAGTTCTTC. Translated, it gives CASSFLDYQFF.

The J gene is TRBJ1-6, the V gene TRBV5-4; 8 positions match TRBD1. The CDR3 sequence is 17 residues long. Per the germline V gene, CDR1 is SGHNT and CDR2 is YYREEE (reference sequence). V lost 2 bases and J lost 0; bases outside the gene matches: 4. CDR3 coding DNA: TGTGCCAGCAGCTTAGGACAGGGCCGCTCCTATAATTCACCCCTCCACTTT. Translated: CASSLGQGRSYNSPLHF.

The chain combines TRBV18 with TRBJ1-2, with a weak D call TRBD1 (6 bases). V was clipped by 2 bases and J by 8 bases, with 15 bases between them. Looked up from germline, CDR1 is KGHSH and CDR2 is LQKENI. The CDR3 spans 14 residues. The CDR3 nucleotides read TGTGCCAGCTCACCAACCGACAGGCGACTGGGCTACACCTTC. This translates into CASSPTDRRLGYTF.

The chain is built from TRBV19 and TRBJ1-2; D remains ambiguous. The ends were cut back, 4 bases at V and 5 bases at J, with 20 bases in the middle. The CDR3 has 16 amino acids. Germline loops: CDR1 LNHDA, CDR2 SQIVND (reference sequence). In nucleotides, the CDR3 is TGTGCCAGTAGTACTGTCTATGAGCTACTTGTATATGGCTACACCTTC. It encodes CASSTVYELLVYGYTF.

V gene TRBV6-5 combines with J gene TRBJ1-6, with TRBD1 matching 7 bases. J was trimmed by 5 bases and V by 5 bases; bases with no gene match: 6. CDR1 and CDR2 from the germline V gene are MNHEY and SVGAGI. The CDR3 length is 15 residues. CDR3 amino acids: CASSTGTANNSPLHF. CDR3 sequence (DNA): TGTGCCAGCAGTACCGGGACAGCCAATAATTCACCCCTCCACTTT.